This T cell receptor (beta chain) comes out of a study of blood T cell repertoires in COVID-19. Study-level background: Donors in the United States, Italy and Spain gave samples during acute or convalescent COVID-19. PBMCs, B-cell-depleted T cells, or T cells provided the cDNA or gDNA that made up the material.

Original handling: From reference gene primer amplification, estimates of nucleated cell counts were derived. Data came from immunoSEQ multiplex PCR; TCRdb stores just in-frame clones and leaves some out. V, J and clone size derive from that table, while D and trimming were established from the DNA sequence. The table lists some 200,000 clones, about 85% of them singletons. Germline V gene sequence: CDR1 SGHRS, CDR2 YFSETQ. With 4 bases removed from V and 3 bases from J, the gap between germline ends came to 20 bases. The CDR3 has 16 residues. This TCR derives from a man in his 60s with active or convalescent COVID-19. This sequence joins TRBV5-1 and TRBJ2-7; D unclear. The sample consisted of peripheral blood. The CDR3 DNA follows: TGCGCCAGCAGCACGAGGCCGGGTCTGTCCCTCTACGAGCAGTACTTC. Its protein is CASSTRPGLSLYEQYF.